This TCR beta chain was profiled in a study of human T cells and chemical hapten exposure. Study-wide results and caveats: All donors were alopecia patients, so their immunity may differ from that of healthy people.

TCRdb analysed the RACE reads with MiXCR anew, one entry per CDR3 protein. The repertoire consists of about 64,000 distinct CDR3 sequences, with about 10% occurring once and the leading ten covering 2% to 3%. As for this clonotype: Antigen specificity is unknown.

Time point denoted: patch test 3, about 24 weeks after DPC sensitization. Treatment specified: therapeutic diphenylcyclopropenone sensitization with weekly scalp DPC. Trimming left V 0 bases short and J 7 bases short, with 12 bases between. This CDR3 is built from 15 residues. Germline V gene data show CDR1 as SNHLY and CDR2 as FYNNEI. This sequence joins TRBV2 and TRBJ2-2; D not certain. The sequence came from a woman in her thirties with alopecia areata. Some clones in this sample may be carry-over from other donors' samples. This specimen consisted of whole blood, obtained in connection with sensitization to the hapten diphenylcyclopropenone (DPC). CDR3 sequence reads: CASSEARGPNGELFF. The CDR3 DNA is TGTGCCAGCAGTGAAGCCCGAGGTCCGAACGGGGAGCTGTTTTTT.